The clone carrying this T cell receptor (beta chain) appeared a single time. CDR3 length: 15 amino acids. V lost 3 bases to trimming and J lost 3 bases, with 15 bases between them. Germline V CDR1 and CDR2: SGDLS, YYNGEE. In the study's own analysis: Reference gene primer amplification yielded estimated nucleated cell counts. Clones were sequenced by immunoSEQ multiplex PCR, and TCRdb holds only the in-frame ones, with some missing. V and J calls and clone size are given by that table; D and trimming were obtained from the DNA. The table records roughly 200,000 clones, roughly 90% of them present only once. This specimen belongs to a study of blood T cell repertoires in COVID-19. Study at large: The United States, Italy and Spain supplied acute and convalescent COVID-19 samples. In each case, the material was cDNA or gDNA derived from T cells, B-cell-depleted T cells, or PBMCs.

The chain joins TRBV9 to TRBJ1-1; no clear D gene. Sequencing used peripheral blood. This clonotype originated in a man between 50 and 59 years old with acute or convalescent COVID-19. This CDR3 is CASSEREVRYTEAFF. In nucleotides, the CDR3 is TGTGCCAGCAGCGAAAGGGAGGTGAGGTACACTGAAGCTTTCTTT.